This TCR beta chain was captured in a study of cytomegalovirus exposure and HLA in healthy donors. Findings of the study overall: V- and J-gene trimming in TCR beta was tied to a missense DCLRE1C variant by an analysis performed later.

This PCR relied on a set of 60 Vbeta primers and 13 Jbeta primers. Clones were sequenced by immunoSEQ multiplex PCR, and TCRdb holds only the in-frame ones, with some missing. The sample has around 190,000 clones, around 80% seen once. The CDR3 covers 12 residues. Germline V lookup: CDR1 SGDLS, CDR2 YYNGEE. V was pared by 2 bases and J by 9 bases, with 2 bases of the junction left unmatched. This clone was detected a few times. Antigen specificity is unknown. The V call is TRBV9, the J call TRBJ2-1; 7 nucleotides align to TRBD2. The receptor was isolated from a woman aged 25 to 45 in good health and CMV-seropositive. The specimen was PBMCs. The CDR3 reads CASSVQRGEQFF. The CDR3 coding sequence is TGTGCCAGCAGCGTCCAGCGGGGTGAGCAGTTCTTC.